Listed here are 18 T cell receptor beta chains from one sample, sequenced in a study of graft-versus-host responses after intestinal transplantation. These receptors lack a known antigen. Data came from immunoSEQ multiplex PCR; TCRdb stores just in-frame clones and leaves some out. Of approximately 130,000 clones listed, more than 90% are singletons. Sample: unstimulated CD4+ T cells sorted from spleen or lymph node cells, taken before intestinal transplant. The origin of the receptors is a human donor who received an intestinal transplant.

The chain is built from TRBV7-3 and TRBJ2-5; D is unresolved. The V gene lost 0 bases and the J gene lost 2 bases, with 4 bases spanning the gap. Germline lookup yields CDR1 SGHTA and CDR2 FQGTGA. This CDR3 is built from 13 residues. CDR3 bases: TGTGCCAGCAGCTTAACACAGCAAGAGACCCAGTACTTC. Its protein product is CASSLTQQETQYF.

This chain uses TRBV19 with TRBJ1-5; no firm D call. Germline CDR1 is LNHDA and CDR2 is SQIVND (reference sequence). V was trimmed by 5 bases and J by 5 bases, leaving 7 bases between them. The CDR3 spans 12 residues. The CDR3 DNA sequence: TGTGCCAGTAGTCTTCGAGATCAGCCCCAGCATTTT. This encodes CASSLRDQPQHF.

The CDR3 sequence: CASRGGVTNEKLFF. The CDR3 nucleotides are TGTGCCAGCAGGGGGGGAGTGACTAATGAAAAACTGTTTTTT. This chain connects TRBV27 to TRBJ1-4, with D perhaps TRBD1 (5 bases). Germline lookup yields CDR1 MNHEY and CDR2 SMNVEV (reference sequence). Between the trimmed V and J ends, which lost 6 bases and 2 bases, there was a span of 10 bases. The CDR3 spans 14 residues.

The genes are TRBV6-5 and TRBJ2-1; 7 bases map to TRBD1. This CDR3 contains 13 residues. Germline CDR1 and CDR2: MNHEY and SVGAGI. V shed 7 bases and J 9 bases; nucleotides not matched to a gene: 9. The CDR3 reads CASTPLAGGEQFF. The CDR3 DNA reads TGTGCCAGCACCCCCTTGGCAGGGGGTGAGCAGTTCTTC.

The chain joins TRBV6-6 to TRBJ1-3; no firm D call. Germline V CDR1 and CDR2: MNHNY, SVGAGI (reference sequence). The CDR3 runs 12 residues. Trimming pared 7 bases from V and 4 bases from J, leaving 8 bases between. The CDR3 region is CASTARGNTIYF. CDR3 DNA: TGTGCCAGCACCGCGAGAGGAAACACCATATATTTT.

The chain couples TRBV11-3 to TRBJ1-3; D remains ambiguous. Germline-derived CDR1 and CDR2 are SGHNT and YENEEA. This CDR3 has 16 amino acids. V lost 1 base and J lost 0, with 10 bases in between. The CDR3, as DNA: TGTGCCAGCAGCTTAGTAGGACGGGGCTCTGGAAACACCATATATTTT. Amino acids: CASSLVGRGSGNTIYF. The whole variable domain, filled in from reference TRBV11-3 and TRBJ1-3, reads EAGVVQSPRYKIIEKKQPVAFWCNPISGHNTLYWYLQNLGQGPELLIRYENEEAVDDSQLPKDRFSAERLKGVDSTLKIQPAELGDSAVYLCASSLVGRGSGNTIYFGEGSWLTVV.

The genes are TRBV6-5 and TRBJ2-1, with D possibly matching TRBD2 (7 bases). Trimming cost V 4 bases and J 3 bases, with 16 bases left between them. CDR3 size: 16 residues. Germline V gene data show CDR1 as MNHEY and CDR2 as SVGAGI. The CDR3 DNA reads TGTGCCAGCAGTTCCCAAGGGGGGGCGGACTACAATGAGCAGTTCTTC. It specifies CASSSQGGADYNEQFF.

Only one count was recorded for this clone. The chain joins TRBV23-1 to TRBJ2-7; possibly TRBD2 for D (5 bases). TRBV23-1 falls under the ORF class, with uncertain function. V lost 0 bases and J lost 2, with 5 bases in between. This CDR3 is built from 13 residues. CDR3 in amino acids: CASSQSRAYEQYF. The DNA for the CDR3 is TGCGCCAGCAGTCAATCGAGGGCCTACGAGCAGTACTTC.

Here the CDR3 reads CASSLARGQGSYGYTF. CDR3 bases: TGTGCCAGCAGCTTGGCTAGGGGACAGGGATCCTATGGCTACACCTTC. The chain carries TRBV5-4 and TRBJ1-2; 9 bases agree with TRBD1. The trim removed 0 bases at V and 4 bases at J, leaving 7 bases unmatched. Germline V lookup: CDR1 SGHNT, CDR2 YYREEE (reference sequence). CDR3 length equals 16 residues.

The chain employs TRBV9 and TRBJ2-5; no clear D. V gave up 0 bases and J gave up 0 bases, with 3 bases separating them. The CDR3 loop spans 13 amino acids. In germline, CDR1 is SGDLS, CDR2 YYNGEE. The CDR3 region has the DNA TGTGCCAGCAGCGTAGAGTACCAAGAGACCCAGTACTTC. Amino acid sequence: CASSVEYQETQYF.

CDR3 sequence reads: CASSVGRGGQETQYF. The DNA for the CDR3 is TGTGCCAGCAGCGTAGGACGGGGGGGCCAAGAGACCCAGTACTTC. V and J are TRBV9 and TRBJ2-5, with 8 bases fitting TRBD2. CDR1 and CDR2 (germline): SGDLS, YYNGEE. The CDR3 has 15 residues. V lost 0 bases and J lost 1; bases outside the gene matches: 2.

The J gene is TRBJ2-7, the V gene TRBV13; no firm D call. The ends were cut back, 5 bases at V and 6 bases at J, with 8 bases in the middle. Germline V gene lookup returns CDR1 PRHDT and CDR2 FYEKMQ (reference sequence). This CDR3 contains 11 residues. CDR3 region: CASSRESEQYF. CDR3 nucleotide sequence: TGTGCCAGCAGCCGAGAATCCGAGCAGTACTTC.

The V call is TRBV7-7, the J call TRBJ2-1; 13 bases fit TRBD2. The CDR3 spans 15 residues. CDR1 and CDR2 from the germline V gene are SSHAT and FNYEAQ (reference sequence). V lost 5 bases, J lost 7 bases, and 5 bases stayed unmatched. CDR3 region: CASSPTSGGANEQFF. The CDR3 region has the DNA TGTGCCAGCAGCCCCACTAGCGGGGGGGCGAATGAGCAGTTCTTC.

The chain links TRBV4-2 to TRBJ1-5, with TRBD1 identical over 7 bases. The CDR3 has 15 residues. V was clipped by 0 bases and J by 7 bases; unmatched bases: 6. Germline CDR1 is LGHNA and CDR2 is YNFKEQ. The CDR3 here is CASSQEDRRRQPQHF. In DNA form, the CDR3 reads TGTGCCAGCAGCCAAGAGGACAGGAGAAGACAGCCCCAGCATTTT.

J is TRBJ1-4 and V is TRBV13; D is ambiguous. V lost 4 bases, J lost 5 bases, and 14 bases lay in between. This CDR3 is built from 15 residues. The V gene's germline CDR1 is PRHDT and CDR2 FYEKMQ (reference sequence). This CDR3 is CASSSERSMNEKLFF. Written as DNA, the CDR3 is TGTGCCAGCAGCTCGGAACGTAGCATGAATGAAAAACTGTTTTTT.

The chain uses TRBV13 and TRBJ1-2; no reliable D call. CDR3 size: 15 residues. The V gene lost 5 bases and the J gene lost 1 base, with 14 bases spanning the gap. The V gene's germline CDR1 is PRHDT and CDR2 FYEKMQ (reference sequence). The CDR3 is CASSQTNTVNYGYTF. CDR3 coding DNA: TGTGCCAGCAGCCAAACCAACACAGTTAACTATGGCTACACCTTC.

The chain employs TRBV10-1 and TRBJ1-2, with 8 positions matching TRBD1. This CDR3 is 13 amino acids long. Germline CDR1 WNHNN, CDR2 SYGVQD (reference sequence). Unmatched junction bases numbered 7, after V lost 6 bases and J lost 7 bases. CDR3 amino acids: CASSPRTGSGYTF. In DNA, the CDR3 is TGCGCCAGCAGCCCCAGGACAGGGAGTGGCTACACCTTC.

This sequence joins TRBV29-1 and TRBJ2-1, with D tentatively TRBD2 (6 bases). Deletions cut 8 bases from V and 0 bases from J, with 14 bases between. This CDR3 is built from 14 residues. The germline V gene encodes CDR1 SQVTM and CDR2 ANQGSEA. CDR3 nucleotide sequence: TGCAGCTCCCGGGCGGGGAGCTCCTACAATGAGCAGTTCTTC. As protein: CSSRAGSSYNEQFF.